The rows below give T cell receptor beta chains drawn from one sample of a study of OX40 agonist ivuxolimab in advanced cancers. Clones were sequenced by immunoSEQ multiplex PCR, and TCRdb holds only the in-frame ones, with some missing. Seen here are around 40,000 clones, approximately 88% observed once, and the top ten hold approximately 15%. The material sequenced was CD4+ or CD8+ T cells sorted from blood, taken in a trial of the OX40 agonist ivuxolimab. All receptors come from an adult with an advanced solid tumor such as melanoma, head and neck, liver or kidney cancer. Each CDR3 is given with its conserved first and last residue. D genes are given only for firm matches. Some rows mark clone size as missing; the rest say once, few, many or name a class of expanded clone.

j_call clone_size d_call v_call cdr3_nt cdr3_aa
TRBJ2-7 - TRBD2 TRBV18 TGTGCCAGCGCCCCGGGGGGAGCGGGGGACCCCTACGAGCAGTACTTC CASAPGGAGDPYEQYF
TRBJ1-1 - - TRBV5-1 TGCGCCAGCAGCTTGGCCCAATGGACAAGCACTGAAGCTTTCTTT CASSLAQWTSTEAFF
TRBJ2-1 - - TRBV5-1 TGCGCCAGCACCCTATGGGACTCGAACAATGAGCAGTTCTTC CASTLWDSNNEQFF
TRBJ2-7 - - TRBV29-1 TGCAGCGTTGTTAGGGGAGACTCCTACGAGCAGTACTTC CSVVRGDSYEQYF
TRBJ2-7 - TRBD2 TRBV4-1 TGCGCCAGCAGCCAAGCTTTAGCGGGACTCTGGTCCGAGCAGTACTTC CASSQALAGLWSEQYF
TRBJ2-4 - TRBD1 TRBV10-1 TGCGCCAGCAGCCTGAGGGACAGCCCTAAAAACATTCAGTACTTC CASSLRDSPKNIQYF
TRBJ2-7 - TRBD1 TRBV28 TGTGCCAGCAGTTTCGGACAGGGTCCCTTTTACGAGCAGTACTTC CASSFGQGPFYEQYF
TRBJ1-2 - - TRBV5-8 TGTGCCAGCAGCTTGGAGACGCCCTATGGCTACACCTTC CASSLETPYGYTF
TRBJ2-7 - - TRBV28 TGTGCCAGCAGTTTTGCGGCAGGGCGATCCTCTGGCTACGAGCAGTACTTC CASSFAAGRSSGYEQYF
TRBJ1-1 - - TRBV27 TGTGCCAGCAGTCCGGACCCAATGAACACTGAAGCTTTCTTT CASSPDPMNTEAFF
TRBJ1-3 - - TRBV10-3 TGTGCCATCAGTGAGTCGCAGTTGGATTCGAGCTCTGGAAACACCATATATTTT CAISESQLDSSSGNTIYF
TRBJ2-7 - TRBD2 TRBV7-9 TGTGCCAGCAGCTTAGAAACTAGCGGTCCGGCCGAGCAGTACTTC CASSLETSGPAEQYF
TRBJ2-1 - TRBD2 TRBV19 TGTGCCAGTAGTGATGGGCTAGCGGGAGCCTACAATGAGCAGTTCTTC CASSDGLAGAYNEQFF
TRBJ2-7 - TRBD1 TRBV5-4 TGTGCCAGCAGCTTGGCGCCAGGGGGCGAGTACGAGCAGTACTTC CASSLAPGGEYEQYF
TRBJ2-3 - TRBD2 TRBV7-9 TGTGCCAGCAGCTCACCGGGACTAGAATACGATACGCAGTATTTT CASSSPGLEYDTQYF
TRBJ2-1 - TRBD2 TRBV28 TGTGCCAGCAGTCCCTTGACTAGCGGGAGGAATGAGCAGTTCTTC CASSPLTSGRNEQFF
TRBJ1-5 - - TRBV27 TGTGCCAGCCGCCCACAGGAATATGGCGCGGATCAGCCCCAGCATTTT CASRPQEYGADQPQHF
TRBJ1-2 - TRBD1 TRBV4-1 TGCGCCAGCAGCCAAGAAATAGAGGGGGCTCTTCCTAACTATGGCTACACCTTC CASSQEIEGALPNYGYTF
TRBJ1-4 - - TRBV7-8 TGTGCCAGCAGCCCTGACGATGCCGTGAATGAAAAACTGTTTTTT CASSPDDAVNEKLFF
TRBJ2-7 - - TRBV5-8 TGTGCCAGCAGCCTTGCGGGGATTAGCTCCTACGAGCAGTACTTC CASSLAGISSYEQYF
TRBJ1-4 - - TRBV15 TGTGCCACCAGCCCAGGCCCCCCCGCAACTAATGAAAAACTGTTTTTT CATSPGPPATNEKLFF
TRBJ1-1 - - TRBV13 TGTGCCAGCAGCCAACGGACATCCCAACAGGAAGCTTTCTTT CASSQRTSQQEAFF
TRBJ1-2 - - TRBV6-1 TGTGCCAGCAGTTCAGGCCTGGGCCCAAACTATGGCTACACCTTC CASSSGLGPNYGYTF
TRBJ2-3 - - TRBV7-3 TGTGCCAGCAGTTTTAGGGGACTGATTAGCACAGATACGCAGTATTTT CASSFRGLISTDTQYF
TRBJ2-1 - - TRBV19 TGTGCCAGTAGTATTCAGTTAACCTATGACAATGAGCAGTTCTTC CASSIQLTYDNEQFF
TRBJ2-7 - - TRBV5-1 TGCGCCAGCAGCTTGGGGGAGAGCTCCTACGAGCAGTACTTC CASSLGESSYEQYF
TRBJ1-5 once TRBD1 TRBV7-9 TGTGCCAGCAGCTTAGCAAGGCCAGGGGGCTTGAGTCAGCCCCAGCATTTT CASSLARPGGLSQPQHF
TRBJ2-7 - - TRBV19 TGTGCCAGTAGTCTAACGGGAGTTACCTACGAGCAGTACTTC CASSLTGVTYEQYF
TRBJ2-5 medium-sized - TRBV2 TGTGCCAGCAGTGAAGCGGGGAGGACTCCGCAAGAGACCCAGTACTTC CASSEAGRTPQETQYF
TRBJ2-1 - - TRBV21-1 TGTGCCAACCTAAGAGCTAGGGAGATAAATGAGCAGTTCTTC CANLRAREINEQFF
TRBJ1-1 medium-sized - TRBV27 TGTGCCAGCAGGTACGGGGCGGGCACTGAAGCTTTCTTT CASRYGAGTEAFF
TRBJ2-5 once TRBD1 TRBV7-6 TGTGCCAGCAGCCAAGGGACAGCTCAAGAGACCCAGTACTTC CASSQGTAQETQYF
TRBJ2-2 - TRBD1 TRBV29-1 TGCAGCGTTGTCGGGACAGGATACACCGGGGAGCTGTTTTTT CSVVGTGYTGELFF
TRBJ2-7 - - TRBV10-2 TGCGCCAGCAGTGAGGGGGTCTACCTCTACGAGCAGTACTTC CASSEGVYLYEQYF
TRBJ1-1 - - TRBV30 TGTGCCTGGGAGCCAGGGGCAGGAACTGAAGCTTTCTTT CAWEPGAGTEAFF
TRBJ1-1 - - TRBV28 TGTGCCAGCAGTAACTGGGAGGGAGCGAACACTGAAGCTTTCTTT CASSNWEGANTEAFF
TRBJ2-7 few - TRBV19 TGTGCCAGTAGTATGGGGGGAGGAGGTTCCTACGAGCAGTACTTC CASSMGGGGSYEQYF
TRBJ2-6 - - TRBV19 TGTGCCAGTAGTACTTGGTCTGGGGCCAACGTCCTGACTTTC CASSTWSGANVLTF
TRBJ2-7 - - TRBV18 TGTGCCAGCTCACCACAAGAACTCACCTACGAGCAGTACTTC CASSPQELTYEQYF
TRBJ1-1 - - TRBV4-3 TGCGCCAGCAGCCTCGTTAGGGGATCTGAAGCTTTCTTT CASSLVRGSEAFF
TRBJ2-5 - - TRBV28 TGTGCCTTAGGGGGGGGTTTTATAGAGACCCAGTACTTC CALGGGFIETQYF
TRBJ1-5 - - TRBV27 TGTGCCAGCAGCCCCGGGCCAACCCCTCATCAGCCCCAGCATTTT CASSPGPTPHQPQHF
TRBJ2-5 - - TRBV5-4 TGTGCCAGCAGCTTCGAAGGGGGGGCCTGGGAGACCCAGTACTTC CASSFEGGAWETQYF
TRBJ1-1 - TRBD1 TRBV19 TGTGCCAGTCGACAGGGATTGACTGAAGCTTTCTTT CASRQGLTEAFF
TRBJ2-1 few TRBD2 TRBV19 TGTGCCAGTAGTATAGCCGGCCTAGCGGGGGTCGCAAGCTCCTACAATGAGCAGTTCTTC CASSIAGLAGVASSYNEQFF
TRBJ2-3 - - TRBV7-2 TGTGCCAGCAGCTTTCTGAGCATCACAGATGCGCAGTATTTT CASSFLSITDAQYF
TRBJ2-3 - - TRBV27 TGTGCCAGCAGTTTGTTTAGCACAGATACGCAGTATTTT CASSLFSTDTQYF
TRBJ2-1 - TRBD2 TRBV10-2 TGCGCCAGCAGTATTAGCGGGCATGAGCAGTTCTTC CASSISGHEQFF
TRBJ1-2 - TRBD1 TRBV27 TGTGCCAGCCCGGGACAGCCTCATGGCTACACCTTC CASPGQPHGYTF
TRBJ2-5 - TRBD2 TRBV30 TGTGCCTGGAGTGTTGGAGCGGGGGGGCATGAGACCCAGTACTTC CAWSVGAGGHETQYF
TRBJ1-3 - TRBD1 TRBV14 TGTGCCAGCAGCGAAGGGTCTAAGGACAGGGGAATCTCTGGAAACACCATATATTTT CASSEGSKDRGISGNTIYF
TRBJ2-1 - - TRBV19 TGTGCCAGTAGTATAGGGGTGCATGAGCAGTTCTTC CASSIGVHEQFF
TRBJ2-7 - - TRBV4-1 TGCGCCAGCAGTCAAGTTCCTAGCGAGACCTACGAGCAGTACTTC CASSQVPSETYEQYF
TRBJ2-1 - TRBD1 TRBV23-1 TGCGCCAGCAGTCCCCGGACAGGGGACAATGAGCAGTTCTTC CASSPRTGDNEQFF
TRBJ1-1 - - TRBV2 TGTGCCAGCGCGACGGGCACTGAAGCTTTCTTT CASATGTEAFF
TRBJ1-3 - - TRBV28 TGTGCCAGCAGTTTACGGGAGCCTTACTCTGGAAACACCATATATTTT CASSLREPYSGNTIYF
TRBJ2-1 - - TRBV5-6 TGTGCCAGCAGCTCCGAGTCCAATGAGCAGTTCTTC CASSSESNEQFF
TRBJ2-1 - - TRBV5-1 TGCGCCAGCAGGGATGGGTACAATGAGCAGTTCTTC CASRDGYNEQFF
TRBJ2-6 - - TRBV13 TGTGCCAGCAGCTCGACACAGGGAACCAACGTCCTGACTTTC CASSSTQGTNVLTF
TRBJ2-1 - TRBD1 TRBV9 TGTGCCAGCAGCGTAGTCCCCCGGACAGGGGGCAGTCTCGGTGAGCAGTTCTTC CASSVVPRTGGSLGEQFF